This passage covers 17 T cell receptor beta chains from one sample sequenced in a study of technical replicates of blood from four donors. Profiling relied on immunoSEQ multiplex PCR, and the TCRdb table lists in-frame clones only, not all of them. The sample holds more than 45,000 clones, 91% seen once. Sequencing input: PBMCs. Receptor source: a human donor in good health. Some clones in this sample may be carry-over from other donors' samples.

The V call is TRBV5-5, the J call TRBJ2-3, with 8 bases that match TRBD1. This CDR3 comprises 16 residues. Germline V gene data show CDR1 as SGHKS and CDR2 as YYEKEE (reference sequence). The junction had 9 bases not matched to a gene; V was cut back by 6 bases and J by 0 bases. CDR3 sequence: CASTQTTGASTDTQYF. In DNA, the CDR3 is TGTGCCAGCACCCAAACGACAGGGGCGAGCACAGATACGCAGTATTTT.

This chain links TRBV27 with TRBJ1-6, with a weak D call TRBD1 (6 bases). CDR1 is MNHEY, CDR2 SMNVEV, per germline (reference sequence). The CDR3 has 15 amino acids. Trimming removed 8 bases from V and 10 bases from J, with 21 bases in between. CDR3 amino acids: CASQKQGTARSPLHF. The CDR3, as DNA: TGTGCCAGCCAAAAGCAGGGGACGGCTCGATCACCCCTCCACTTT.

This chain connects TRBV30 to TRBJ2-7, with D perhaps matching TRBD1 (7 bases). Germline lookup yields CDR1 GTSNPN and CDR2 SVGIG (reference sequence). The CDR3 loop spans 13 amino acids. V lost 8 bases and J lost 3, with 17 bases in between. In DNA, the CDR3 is TGTGCCCAACGGAGGGGGCAACTCTACGAGCAGTACTTC. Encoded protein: CAQRRGQLYEQYF.

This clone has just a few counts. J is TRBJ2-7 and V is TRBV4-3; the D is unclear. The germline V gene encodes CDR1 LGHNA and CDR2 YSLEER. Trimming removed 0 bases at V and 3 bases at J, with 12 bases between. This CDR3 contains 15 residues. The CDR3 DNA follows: TGCGCCAGCAGCCAAGATTGGTCCAGAAACTACGAGCAGTACTTC. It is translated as CASSQDWSRNYEQYF.

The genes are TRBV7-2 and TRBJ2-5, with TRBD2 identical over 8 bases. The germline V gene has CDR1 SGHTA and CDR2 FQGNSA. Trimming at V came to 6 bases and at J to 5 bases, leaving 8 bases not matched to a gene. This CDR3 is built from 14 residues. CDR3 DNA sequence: TGTGCCAGCAGACCACCGGGACTAGTGGAGACCCAGTACTTC. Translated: CASRPPGLVETQYF.

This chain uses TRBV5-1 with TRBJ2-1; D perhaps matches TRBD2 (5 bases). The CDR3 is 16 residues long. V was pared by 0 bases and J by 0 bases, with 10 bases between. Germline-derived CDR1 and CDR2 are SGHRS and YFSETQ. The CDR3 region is CASSLVPGSSYNEQFF. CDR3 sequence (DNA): TGCGCCAGCAGCTTGGTCCCGGGGAGCTCCTACAATGAGCAGTTCTTC.

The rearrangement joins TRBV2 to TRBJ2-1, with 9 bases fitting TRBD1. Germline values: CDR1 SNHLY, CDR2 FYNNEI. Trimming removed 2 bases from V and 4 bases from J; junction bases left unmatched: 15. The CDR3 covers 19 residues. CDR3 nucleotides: TGTGCCAGCAGTGAATGGTACCCGGGACAGGGACGGATTTACAATGAGCAGTTCTTC. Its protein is CASSEWYPGQGRIYNEQFF.

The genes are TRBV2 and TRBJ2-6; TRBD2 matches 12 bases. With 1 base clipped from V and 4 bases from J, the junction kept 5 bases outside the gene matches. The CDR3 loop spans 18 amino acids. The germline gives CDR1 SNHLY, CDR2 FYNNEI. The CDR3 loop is CASSEGASGRGGANVLTF. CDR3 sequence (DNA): TGTGCCAGCAGTGAAGGGGCTAGCGGGAGGGGAGGGGCCAACGTCCTGACTTTC.

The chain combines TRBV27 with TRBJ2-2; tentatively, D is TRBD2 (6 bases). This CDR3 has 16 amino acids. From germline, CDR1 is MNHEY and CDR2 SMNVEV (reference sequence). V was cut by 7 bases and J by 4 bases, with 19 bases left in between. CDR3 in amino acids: CASTLREYWSTGELFF. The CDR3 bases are TGTGCCAGCACCCTCCGGGAGTATTGGAGCACCGGGGAGCTGTTTTTT.

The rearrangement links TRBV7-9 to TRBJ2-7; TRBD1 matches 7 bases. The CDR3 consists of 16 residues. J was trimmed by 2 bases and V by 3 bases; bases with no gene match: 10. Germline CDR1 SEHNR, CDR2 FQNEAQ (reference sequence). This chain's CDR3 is CASSLAGQVGAYEQYF. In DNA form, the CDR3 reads TGTGCCAGCAGCTTGGCCGGACAGGTTGGGGCCTACGAGCAGTACTTC.

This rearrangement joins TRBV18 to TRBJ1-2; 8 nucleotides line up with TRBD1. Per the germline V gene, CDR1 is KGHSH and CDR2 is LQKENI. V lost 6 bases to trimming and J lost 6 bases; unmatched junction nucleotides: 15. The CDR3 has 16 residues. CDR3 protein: CASSPYRGGKVHGYTF. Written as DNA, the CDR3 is TGTGCCAGCTCTCCCTACAGGGGGGGAAAGGTCCATGGCTACACCTTC.

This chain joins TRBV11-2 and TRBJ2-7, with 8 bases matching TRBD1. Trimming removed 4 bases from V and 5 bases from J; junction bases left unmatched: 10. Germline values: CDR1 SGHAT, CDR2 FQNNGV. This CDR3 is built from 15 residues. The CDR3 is CASSSLVKDRDEQYF. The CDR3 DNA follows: TGTGCCAGCAGCTCCCTAGTTAAGGACAGGGACGAGCAGTACTTC. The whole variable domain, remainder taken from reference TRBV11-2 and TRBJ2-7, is EAGVAQSPRYKIIEKRQSVAFWCNPISGHATLYWYQQILGQGPKLLIQFQNNGVVDDSQLPKDRFSAERLKGVDSTLKIQPAKLEDSAVYLCASSSLVKDRDEQYFGPGTRLTVT.

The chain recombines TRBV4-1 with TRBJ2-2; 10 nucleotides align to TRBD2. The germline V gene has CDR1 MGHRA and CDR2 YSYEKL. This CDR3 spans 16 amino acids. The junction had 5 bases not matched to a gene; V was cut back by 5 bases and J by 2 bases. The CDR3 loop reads CASSSRTSGNTGELFF. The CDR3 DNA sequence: TGCGCCAGCAGCTCCCGGACTAGCGGTAACACCGGGGAGCTGTTTTTT.

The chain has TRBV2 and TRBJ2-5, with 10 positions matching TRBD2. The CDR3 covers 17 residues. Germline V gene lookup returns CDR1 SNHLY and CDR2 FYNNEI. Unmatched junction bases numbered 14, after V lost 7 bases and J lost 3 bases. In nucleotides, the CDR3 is TGTGCCAGCACTTCGGGGGCTAGCGGGAGAGGGAAAGAGACCCAGTACTTC. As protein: CASTSGASGRGKETQYF.

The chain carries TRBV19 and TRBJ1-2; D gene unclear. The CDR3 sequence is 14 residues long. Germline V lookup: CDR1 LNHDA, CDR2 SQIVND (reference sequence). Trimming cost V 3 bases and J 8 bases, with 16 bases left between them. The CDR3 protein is CASSMSLALRGYTF. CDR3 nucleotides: TGTGCCAGTAGTATGAGTTTGGCCTTGAGGGGCTACACCTTC.

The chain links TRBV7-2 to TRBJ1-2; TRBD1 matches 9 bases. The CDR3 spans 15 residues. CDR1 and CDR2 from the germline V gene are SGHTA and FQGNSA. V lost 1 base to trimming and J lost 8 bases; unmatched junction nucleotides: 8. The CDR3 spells CASSLEGTGIGGYTF. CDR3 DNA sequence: TGTGCCAGCAGCTTAGAAGGGACAGGGATCGGAGGCTACACCTTC.

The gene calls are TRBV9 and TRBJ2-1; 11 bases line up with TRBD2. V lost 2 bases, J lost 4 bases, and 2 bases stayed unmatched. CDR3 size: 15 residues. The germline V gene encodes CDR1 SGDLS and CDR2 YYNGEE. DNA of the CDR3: TGTGCCAGCAGCGTGATAGCGGGAGGGTACAATGAGCAGTTCTTC. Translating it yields CASSVIAGGYNEQFF.